The following is a TCR beta chain sequence with its context. What antigen it recognizes has not been identified. Base qualities are not recorded, but no much larger clone differs from it by a single base. The reads were generated on an Illumina HiSeq 1500. TCRdb reran the public reads through fastp at Q25 and MiXCR, keeping productive beta chains. Duplicate CDR3 protein sequences are folded into a single record with the most common DNA and genes. The sample table lists 700,000 to 950,000 distinct CDR3 sequences, approximately 32% of them with a count of one. The top ten clones comprise 9.5% to 15% of the sample. Measured from the cysteine to the phenylalanine, the CDR3 is 13 residues long. This entry keeps only the CDR3 DNA: 39 bases, framed from base 1. V is pared back by 6 bases and J by 4 bases, with 10 bases lying between the germline termini. The germline V gene sets CDR1 to SGHVS and CDR2 to FQNEAQ.

These data come from a study of T cell repertoires in cytomegalovirus infection (dated by TCRdb to about 2019). Regarding the research as a whole: Recently identified HLA-C-restricted CMV epitopes, whose presentation resists viral immunomodulation, were targeted by peptide stimulations together with well-studied HLA-B-restricted epitopes. Donor HLA type was relevant to the analysis, because carriage of CMV infection together with the matching HLA type was indicated by public TCR beta signatures.

Overall study results and their limits: Cumulative frequency of public TCR beta family members discriminated carriers of CMV infection plus the relevant HLA type in this cohort and an independent 352-donor cohort. The ex vivo response was dominated by HLA-C-restricted CMV-specific TCR beta clonotypes, which also provided the single most frequent clonotype in two of eight donors.

In light of the paper, this sample's treatment or condition label describes: in vitro stimulation with specific CMV peptide epitopes to enrich CMV-specific T cells. The rearranged segments are TRBV7-8 and TRBJ2-1; TRBD1 is a possible D gene, resting on 6 matching bases. The receptor comes from a human donor in good health (CMV status not recorded). Some clones in this sample may be carry-over from other donors' samples. This specimen consisted of cultured CD8+ T cells from PBMCs, obtained from culture after CMV antigen stimulation. The sequence in DNA is TGTGCCAGCAGTGAGGGGGATTACAATGAGCAGTTCTTC. It encodes CASSEGDYNEQFF.